The entry below gives a single T cell receptor beta chain sequence along with its context. The entry originates in a study of T cell changes during pregnancy in multiple sclerosis. Trimming cost V 6 bases and J 4 bases, with 15 bases left between them. Germline CDR1 MNHNS, CDR2 SASEGT. The CDR3 consists of 14 residues. Here immunoSEQ multiplex PCR was the method, and the copy in TCRdb shows in-frame clones only, minus some. The data show about 76,000 clones, 85% to 95% seen once. The sample in question was peripheral blood, obtained in the second trimester of pregnancy. The chain uses TRBV6-1 and TRBJ2-5, with a weak D call TRBD1 (6 bases). The receptor was derived from a female donor with multiple sclerosis, enrolled in a pregnancy study. The CDR3 is CASRLRGSGETQYF. The CDR3 DNA is TGTGCCAGCAGACTCAGGGGTTCGGGAGAGACCCAGTACTTC.